This TCR beta chain was retrieved from a study of blood T cell repertoires in COVID-19. Study summary: The cDNA or gDNA used as material had been derived from T cells, B-cell-depleted T cells, or PBMCs.

Clones were read by immunoSEQ multiplex PCR, and TCRdb kept only the in-frame ones, dropping some. The sample lists approximately 230,000 clones, 88% occurring once. The V and J ends lost 3 bases and 5 bases respectively, with 14 bases between them. The CDR3 runs to 15 residues. Germline-derived CDR1 and CDR2 are LGHDT and YNNKEL (reference sequence). This clonotype originated in a woman aged 40 to 50 who had recovered from COVID-19. The sequenced sample consisted of peripheral blood. The rearrangement joins TRBV3-1 (or the pseudogene TRBV3-2) to TRBJ2-1, with D possibly matching TRBD1 (6 bases). The CDR3 nucleotides read TGTGCCAGCAGCCATAGTACAGGGTTTCACAATGAGCAGTTCTTC. Residues: CASSHSTGFHNEQFF.